This record concerns one TCR beta chain sequence. Measured with immunoSEQ multiplex PCR; TCRdb has only the in-frame clones, and not every one. The sample comprises 200,000 to 250,000 clones, 75% to 90% of which are singletons, and more than 3% rests with the top ten. These data originate in a study of blood T cell repertoires in COVID-19. Study summary: T cells, B-cell-depleted T cells, or PBMCs supplied cDNA or gDNA.

Trimming shortened V by 4 bases and J by 4 bases, and 7 bases separated the two germline ends. Germline V gene data show CDR1 as GTSNPN and CDR2 as SVGIG (reference sequence). The length of the CDR3 is 11 residues. The sequenced material came from PBMCs or T cells enriched from blood (not recorded which). J is TRBJ1-2 and V is TRBV30; D remains ambiguous. The TCR was taken from a woman between 25 and 40 years old who had been exposed to COVID-19. The CDR3 loop reads CAWTGFYGYTF. The CDR3 coding sequence is TGTGCCTGGACGGGGTTCTATGGCTACACCTTC.